The 23 T cell receptor beta chains reported below all come from one sample, sequenced in a study of neurological immune-mediated disorders. Time point indicated: longitudinal time-point 2. One entry per CDR3 protein results from TCRdb running MiXCR on the 5' RACE reads. This sample yields about 80,000 distinct CDR3 sequences, of which approximately 5.8% are seen a single time; 7.9% belongs to the top ten. Sequencing input: PBMCs. Receptors originate from a woman aged 60 to 75 with multiple sclerosis.

The CDR3 reads CASSYSGGTGETQYF. The CDR3 bases are TGTGCCAGCAGTTACTCCGGGGGCACTGGGGAGACCCAGTACTTC. V is TRBV6-5 and J is TRBJ2-5; D may match TRBD1 or TRBD2 (6 bases each). V was pared by 0 bases and J by 5 bases, with 13 bases between. The CDR3 is made up of 15 amino acids. Germline V gene sequence: CDR1 MNHEY, CDR2 SVGAGI.

Many counts were recorded for this clonotype. The chain is built from TRBV11-2 and TRBJ2-7; no reliable D call. CDR1 SGHAT and CDR2 FQNNGV come from the germline V gene. The V gene lost 4 bases and the J gene lost 5 bases, with 6 bases spanning the gap. CDR3 length equals 11 residues. The CDR3 region is CASSYPHEQYF. The CDR3 DNA follows: TGTGCCAGCAGCTACCCCCACGAGCAGTACTTC.

This clonotype was picked up many times. The chain carries TRBV15 and TRBJ2-1; D is uncertain. Deletions cut 0 bases from V and 5 bases from J, with 14 bases between. This CDR3 has 16 amino acids. CDR1 LNHNV and CDR2 YYDKDF come from the germline V gene (reference sequence). Here the CDR3 DNA reads TGTGCCACCAGCAGAGATAAAGTCCTAGTCGACAATGAGCAGTTCTTC. It yields the protein CATSRDKVLVDNEQFF.

The CDR3 nucleotides are TGTGCCAGCAGCAAACAGGGGGTAGATACGCAGTATTTT. Its translation: CASSKQGVDTQYF. This chain links TRBV7-7 with TRBJ2-3; 8 bases agree with TRBD1. This CDR3 contains 13 residues. CDR1 is SSHAT, CDR2 FNYEAQ, per germline (reference sequence). V was clipped by 5 bases and J by 5 bases; unmatched bases: 3. The variable domain in full, with the rest retrieved from reference TRBV7-7 and TRBJ2-3, is GAGVSQSPRYKVTKRGQDVTLRCDPISSHATLYWYQQALGQGPEFLTYFNYEAQPDKSGLPSDRFSAERPEGSISTLTIQRTEQRDSAMYRCASSKQGVDTQYFGPGTRLTVL.

This clonotype was seen repeatedly, ten times or more. The chain carries TRBV4-1 and TRBJ1-2; the D is unclear. The CDR3 is 14 residues long. V dropped 3 bases and J dropped 5 bases, with 13 bases sitting between them. Germline CDR1 reads MGHRA; CDR2 reads YSYEKL. For the CDR3, the DNA is TGCGCCAGCAGCCAGGTAGACGGTTCATATGGCTACACCTTC. Protein sequence: CASSQVDGSYGYTF.

This clonotype has at least ten counts. DNA for the CDR3: TGTGCCAGCAGTGGGTTAGGGATGAACACTGAAGCTTTCTTT. Translated, it gives CASSGLGMNTEAFF. The rearrangement uses TRBV2 and TRBJ1-1; D gene ambiguous. Trimming shortened V by 4 bases and J by 0 bases, and 9 bases separated the two germline ends. Germline lookup yields CDR1 SNHLY and CDR2 FYNNEI. The CDR3 is made up of 14 amino acids.

Turning to this clonotype: A much larger clone differs by one base, so this may be a read error. V is TRBV7-8 and J is TRBJ1-4; D gene uncertain. The germline V gene has CDR1 SGHVS and CDR2 FQNEAQ. The CDR3 length is 12 residues. V lost 4 bases to trimming and J lost 10 bases, with 10 bases between them. CDR3 protein: CASSYKHVKLFF. CDR3 nucleotide sequence: TGTGCCAGCAGCTATAAACATGTAAAACTGTTTTTT. Looking up the rest from reference TRBV7-8 and TRBJ1-4 gives the full variable domain: GAGVSQSPRYKVAKRGQDVALRCDPISGHVSLFWYQQALGQGPEFLTYFQNEAQLDKSGLPSDRFFAERPEGSVSTLKIQRTQQEDSAVYLCASSYKHVKLFFGSGTQLSVL.

The sample holds many counts of this clonotype. CDR3 loop: CSVGAGNTDTQYF. CDR3 coding DNA: TGCAGTGTCGGGGCGGGGAACACAGATACGCAGTATTTT. The V and J genes are TRBV20-1 and TRBJ2-3, with D possibly being TRBD2 (6 bases). From germline, CDR1 is DFQATT and CDR2 SNEGSKA (reference sequence). There are 13 residues in the CDR3. V dropped 7 bases and J dropped 2 bases, with 13 bases sitting between them.

This clonotype appeared many times. V is TRBV29-1 and J is TRBJ2-7, with a tentative D call TRBD1 (6 bases). Germline CDR1 and CDR2: SQVTM and ANQGSEA. V lost 7 bases and J lost 2, with 12 bases in between. The CDR3 is 12 residues long. CDR3 DNA sequence: TGCAGCGCCAAACAGGGCCCCTACGAGCAGTACTTC. It encodes CSAKQGPYEQYF.

The sample holds many counts of this clonotype. The rearrangement uses TRBV15 and TRBJ2-1, with no clear D. CDR1 and CDR2 (germline): LNHNV, YYDKDF (reference sequence). The CDR3 is 13 amino acids. With 3 bases removed from V and 7 bases from J, the gap between germline ends came to 10 bases. CDR3 in amino acids: CATSSAILNEQFF. As DNA, the CDR3 is TGTGCCACCAGCAGTGCTATTTTGAATGAGCAGTTCTTC.

This clonotype came up many times. The chain employs TRBV28 and TRBJ2-7; unclear D gene. The CDR3 is made up of 15 amino acids. In germline, CDR1 is MDHEN, CDR2 SYDVKM. The V and J ends lost 2 bases and 3 bases respectively, with 14 bases between them. CDR3 DNA sequence: TGTGCCAGCAGTTTAACCACAATTCCTAACTACGAGCAGTACTTC. Its translation: CASSLTTIPNYEQYF.

This clonotype was detected ten times or more. In nucleotides, the CDR3 is TGTGCCAGCAGCCAAAACCAGGGGACAGATGGCTACACCTTC. It yields the protein CASSQNQGTDGYTF. The rearrangement joins TRBV7-8 to TRBJ1-2, with 7 positions matching TRBD1. V lost 5 bases and J lost 6; bases outside the gene matches: 9. Germline lookup yields CDR1 SGHVS and CDR2 FQNEAQ. The CDR3 totals 14 residues. Complete variable domain (other parts from reference TRBV7-8 and TRBJ1-2): GAGVSQSPRYKVAKRGQDVALRCDPISGHVSLFWYQQALGQGPEFLTYFQNEAQLDKSGLPSDRFFAERPEGSVSTLKIQRTQQEDSAVYLCASSQNQGTDGYTFGSGTRLTVV.

This clonotype was found many times. This chain connects TRBV5-1 to TRBJ1-1, with D unclear. Germline values: CDR1 SGHRS, CDR2 YFSETQ. The V gene lost 4 bases and the J gene lost 0 bases, with 13 bases spanning the gap. This CDR3 is built from 15 residues. The CDR3 DNA follows: TGCGCCAGCAGCCCAACAACCGACTTGAACACTGAAGCTTTCTTT. Its translation is CASSPTTDLNTEAFF.

This clonotype was detected ten times or more. The chain carries TRBV14 and TRBJ1-2; unclear D gene. The CDR3 contains 13 residues. V gave up 0 bases and J gave up 4 bases, with 6 bases separating them. The germline gives CDR1 SGHDN, CDR2 FVKESK. The CDR3 sequence: CASSQETAYGYTF. CDR3 coding DNA: TGTGCCAGCAGCCAAGAGACGGCCTATGGCTACACCTTC.

Ten or more counts support this clonotype. This chain links TRBV5-1 with TRBJ2-7; 14 bases match TRBD2. The germline CDR1 and CDR2 sequences are SGHRS and YFSETQ. The V and J ends lost 4 bases and 7 bases, in that order; junction bases with no gene match: 4. The CDR3 covers 14 residues. The CDR3 nucleotides are TGCGCCAGCAGCCAAGGACTAGCGGGGGGTGAGCAGTACTTC. Its translation: CASSQGLAGGEQYF.

This clonotype was seen repeatedly, ten times or more. The V and J genes are TRBV10-3 and TRBJ2-2; 7 bases fit TRBD1. The CDR3 has 13 residues. The V gene's germline CDR1 is ENHRY and CDR2 SYGVKD. V lost 8 bases to trimming and J lost 13 bases; unmatched junction nucleotides: 13. The CDR3 DNA follows: TGTGCCATCCCCCAGACAGGGACGGCTGGGCTGTTTTTT. Its translation is CAIPQTGTAGLFF.

This clonotype was seen ten or more times. The chain recombines TRBV10-3 with TRBJ2-7; D is unclear. The CDR3 length is 12 residues. The V gene lost 2 bases and the J gene lost 9 bases, with 11 bases spanning the gap. The germline CDR1 and CDR2 sequences are ENHRY and SYGVKD. This CDR3 is CAISETPPGQYF. The CDR3 DNA reads TGTGCCATCAGTGAGACCCCCCCTGGGCAGTACTTC.

This clonotype was detected many times. The V call is TRBV29-1, the J call TRBJ2-5, with a possible D match to TRBD2 (5 bases). CDR1 and CDR2 (germline): SQVTM, ANQGSEA. V was clipped by 3 bases and J by 2 bases, with 10 bases between them. This CDR3 comprises 13 residues. CDR3 region: CSVDSGGQETQYF. DNA of the CDR3: TGCAGCGTTGACTCTGGAGGTCAAGAGACCCAGTACTTC.

In its sample, this clonotype was seen many times. The J gene is TRBJ1-6, the V gene TRBV12-3 or TRBV12-4, with D unclear. The ends were cut back, 4 bases at V and 8 bases at J, with 15 bases in the middle. The CDR3 runs to 15 residues. The CDR3 spells CASSSLKGKDSPLHF. The CDR3 DNA reads as TGTGCCAGCAGTTCCCTCAAAGGGAAGGATTCACCCCTCCACTTT.

This clonotype has ten or more counts. The chain combines TRBV10-3 with TRBJ2-3; no definite D call. The CDR3 is 16 amino acids. V was pared by 2 bases and J by 0 bases, with 12 bases between. Germline V gene lookup returns CDR1 ENHRY and CDR2 SYGVKD. The CDR3: CAISEPSDPSTDTQYF. The CDR3 nucleotides read TGTGCCATCAGTGAGCCCTCGGACCCTAGCACAGATACGCAGTATTTT.

The chain recombines TRBV19 with TRBJ2-6, with D maybe TRBD1 (5 bases). CDR3 size: 15 residues. V was pared by 7 bases and J by 1 base, with 11 bases between. CDR1 is LNHDA, CDR2 SQIVND, per germline (reference sequence). CDR3 residues: CASNLQGSGANVLTF. CDR3 sequence (DNA): TGTGCCAGTAACCTTCAGGGTTCTGGGGCCAACGTCCTGACTTTC.

This clonotype was seen many times. The chain links TRBV29-1 to TRBJ2-1; 9 bases match TRBD2. The CDR3 is 17 residues long. V was clipped by 0 bases and J by 4 bases; unmatched bases: 10. Germline-derived CDR1 and CDR2 are SQVTM and ANQGSEA. The CDR3 bases are TGCAGCGTTGAAGATCGGTCGGCGGGGGGGCTTTACAATGAGCAGTTCTTC. Translating gives CSVEDRSAGGLYNEQFF.

At least ten counts were recorded for this clonotype. The rearrangement uses TRBV10-3 and TRBJ2-2; 8 bases line up with TRBD2. The CDR3 runs 16 residues. The trim removed 4 bases at V and 4 bases at J, leaving 8 bases unmatched. Germline V gene lookup returns CDR1 ENHRY and CDR2 SYGVKD. The CDR3 DNA reads TGTGCCATCAGTGCAACCGGGACTAGGAGCACCGGGGAGCTGTTTTTT. This translates into CAISATGTRSTGELFF.